Listed below are T cell receptor beta chains from one sample, sequenced in a study of blood T cell repertoires in COVID-19. TCRdb's copy holds only in-frame clones and misses some; the assay was immunoSEQ multiplex PCR. The sample holds around 160,000 clones; approximately 90% are singletons and the top ten take around 15%. The material sequenced was peripheral blood. These receptors all come from a man aged 18 to 29 with COVID-19, enrolled during active disease. The CDR3 runs from the conserved cysteine through the conserved F or W. Each record gives: V gene, D gene, J gene, clone size, CDR3 length, CDR3 protein, CDR3 DNA. A D gene is named only where the DNA matches it firmly. Size is stated for part of the rows, as once, few or many counts, or as a class when the clone is expanded.

v_gene: TRBV24-1
d_gene: TRBD1
j_gene: TRBJ1-2
abundance: -
len: 14
CDR3aa: CATSDSGQGYGYTF
CDR3nt: TGTGCCACCAGTGATTCCGGACAGGGCTATGGCTACACCTTC

v_gene: TRBV7-9
d_gene: -
j_gene: TRBJ2-4
abundance: -
len: 16
CDR3aa: CASSSPREIAKNIQYF
CDR3nt: TGTGCCAGCAGCTCACCCAGGGAAATAGCCAAAAACATTCAGTACTTC

v_gene: TRBV28
d_gene: TRBD2
j_gene: TRBJ2-1
abundance: -
len: 15
CDR3aa: CASSLLAGVAHEQFF
CDR3nt: TGTGCCAGCAGTTTACTAGCGGGAGTCGCCCATGAGCAGTTCTTC

v_gene: TRBV5-4
d_gene: -
j_gene: TRBJ1-1
abundance: few
len: 15
CDR3aa: CASSHTLASGTEAFF
CDR3nt: TGTGCCAGCAGCCACACCCTAGCGAGCGGCACTGAAGCTTTCTTT

v_gene: TRBV9
d_gene: -
j_gene: TRBJ2-7
abundance: -
len: 14
CDR3aa: CASSVGSGFYEQYF
CDR3nt: TGTGCCAGCAGCGTAGGAAGTGGCTTCTACGAGCAGTACTTC

v_gene: TRBV10-1
d_gene: -
j_gene: TRBJ1-1
abundance: -
len: 12
CDR3aa: CASSESAGIAFF
CDR3nt: TGCGCCAGCAGTGAGTCTGCGGGAATAGCTTTCTTT

v_gene: TRBV27
d_gene: -
j_gene: TRBJ1-2
abundance: -
len: 14
CDR3aa: CASSSLQGIGGYTF
CDR3nt: TGTGCCAGCAGTTCCCTACAGGGAATAGGGGGCTACACCTTC

v_gene: TRBV19
d_gene: TRBD1
j_gene: TRBJ2-1
abundance: -
len: 13
CDR3aa: CASSHGQAREQFF
CDR3nt: TGTGCCAGTAGCCACGGACAGGCCAGGGAGCAGTTCTTC

v_gene: TRBV7-2
d_gene: TRBD2
j_gene: TRBJ2-7
abundance: -
len: 15
CDR3aa: CASSMRGAGGPEQYF
CDR3nt: TGTGCCAGCAGTATGAGGGGAGCGGGAGGCCCAGAGCAGTACTTC

v_gene: TRBV10-2
d_gene: -
j_gene: TRBJ1-5
abundance: -
len: 15
CDR3aa: CASSVTAGSNQPQHF
CDR3nt: TGCGCCAGCAGTGTCACAGCTGGGAGCAATCAGCCCCAGCATTTT

v_gene: TRBV28
d_gene: -
j_gene: TRBJ2-7
abundance: -
len: 16
CDR3aa: CASSFNVSFRSYEQYF
CDR3nt: TGTGCCAGCAGTTTTAATGTCAGTTTCCGCTCCTACGAGCAGTACTTC

v_gene: TRBV11-2
d_gene: -
j_gene: TRBJ2-2
abundance: -
len: 14
CDR3aa: CASSLAGDTGELFF
CDR3nt: TGTGCCAGCAGCTTAGCGGGGGACACCGGGGAGCTGTTTTTT

v_gene: TRBV28
d_gene: TRBD2
j_gene: TRBJ2-7
abundance: -
len: 18
CDR3aa: CASSLELAGGPELYEQYF
CDR3nt: TGTGCCAGCAGTTTAGAGCTAGCGGGAGGGCCAGAGCTCTACGAGCAGTACTTC

v_gene: TRBV27
d_gene: -
j_gene: TRBJ2-1
abundance: -
len: 17
CDR3aa: CASSLQGLGSSYNEQFF
CDR3nt: TGTGCCAGCAGTTTACAAGGACTGGGAAGCTCCTACAATGAGCAGTTCTTC

v_gene: TRBV18
d_gene: TRBD2
j_gene: TRBJ2-5
abundance: few
len: 17
CDR3aa: CASSPFKTSGFQETQYF
CDR3nt: TGTGCCAGCTCACCTTTTAAGACTAGCGGATTCCAAGAGACCCAGTACTTC

v_gene: TRBV27
d_gene: TRBD2
j_gene: TRBJ2-1
abundance: -
len: 12
CDR3aa: CASSFTGGEQFF
CDR3nt: TGTGCCAGCAGTTTCACGGGAGGTGAGCAGTTCTTC

v_gene: TRBV6-6
d_gene: -
j_gene: TRBJ2-7
abundance: -
len: 14
CDR3aa: CASSFAGSYYEQYF
CDR3nt: TGTGCCAGCAGTTTCGCCGGGAGCTACTACGAGCAGTACTTC

v_gene: TRBV2
d_gene: TRBD1
j_gene: TRBJ1-5
abundance: once
len: 14
CDR3aa: CASSEGTGSQPQHF
CDR3nt: TGTGCCAGCAGTGAAGGGACAGGGAGTCAGCCCCAGCATTTT

v_gene: TRBV12-3/TRBV12-4
d_gene: -
j_gene: TRBJ2-7
abundance: -
len: 11
CDR3aa: CASTAGFEQYF
CDR3nt: TGTGCCAGCACGGCAGGGTTCGAGCAGTACTTC

v_gene: TRBV5-1
d_gene: -
j_gene: TRBJ2-1
abundance: -
len: 13
CDR3aa: CASSFRRNNEQFF
CDR3nt: TGCGCCAGCAGCTTCCGCAGAAACAATGAGCAGTTCTTC

v_gene: TRBV6-5
d_gene: TRBD2
j_gene: TRBJ2-7
abundance: -
len: 15
CDR3aa: CASSRIAGSSYEQYF
CDR3nt: TGTGCCAGCAGCCGAATAGCGGGAAGCTCCTACGAGCAGTACTTC

v_gene: TRBV9
d_gene: TRBD2
j_gene: TRBJ2-5
abundance: -
len: 16
CDR3aa: CASSVGAGGYQETQYF
CDR3nt: TGTGCCAGCAGCGTAGGGGCGGGAGGCTACCAAGAGACCCAGTACTTC